Listed below are T cell receptor beta chains from one sample, sequenced in a study of blood T cells in healthy people across ages. Each CDR3 protein gets one entry after TCRdb re-called the 5' RACE reads with MiXCR. The top ten hold approximately 20% of the sample, which has about 1 million distinct CDR3 sequences, 45% seen once. Material: blood. These receptor sequences come from a woman aged 55-70 years in good health. The CDR3 runs from the conserved cysteine through the conserved F or W. The D gene is left open where the match is weak. Clone size appears in some rows only: once, few, many, or a class for an expanded clone.

size: .
D: .
V: TRBV10-3
J: TRBJ2-5
DNA: TGTGCCATCACTCAAACCCTTTCGGGGTCCGCAGAGACCCAGTACTTC
CDR3: CAITQTLSGSAETQYF

size: .
D: TRBD2
V: TRBV27
J: TRBJ2-4
DNA: TGTGCCAGCAGTTCGCCCGGGGAGGGCTTAGCCAAAAACATTCAGTACTTC
CDR3: CASSSPGEGLAKNIQYF

size: .
D: TRBD2
V: TRBV4-1
J: TRBJ2-7
DNA: TGCGCCAGCAGCCAAGCTAGCGGGGTCGCCTACGAGCAGTACTTC
CDR3: CASSQASGVAYEQYF

size: .
D: TRBD2
V: TRBV7-3
J: TRBJ2-1
DNA: TGTGCCAGCAGCGTAAAACCTATCTTAGCGGGAGTATACAATGAGCAGTTCTTC
CDR3: CASSVKPILAGVYNEQFF

size: .
D: .
V: TRBV5-1
J: TRBJ2-3
DNA: TGCGCCAGCAGCCAAGCCGAATGGGGAGGCACAGATACGCAGTATTTT
CDR3: CASSQAEWGGTDTQYF

size: .
D: .
V: TRBV5-1
J: TRBJ2-7
DNA: TGCGCCAGCAGCTTGACCGGACTAGGTTGGGACAATGAGCAGTACTTC
CDR3: CASSLTGLGWDNEQYF

size: .
D: TRBD2
V: TRBV14
J: TRBJ2-1
DNA: TGTGCCAGCAGCCAAGTGTCCTCTAGCGGGAGGGGTAATGAGCAGTTCTTC
CDR3: CASSQVSSSGRGNEQFF

size: .
D: .
V: TRBV7-9
J: TRBJ2-7
DNA: TGTGCCAGCAGCCGGGACGGCCTCTCCGAGCAGTACTTC
CDR3: CASSRDGLSEQYF

size: few
D: .
V: TRBV7-2
J: TRBJ2-7
DNA: TGTGCCAGCAGCTTAAATGGGGGTCCGGGCGAGCAGTACTTC
CDR3: CASSLNGGPGEQYF

size: .
D: TRBD2
V: TRBV9
J: TRBJ2-3
DNA: TGTGCCAGCAGCGCGACTAGCGGGGCCACAGATACGCAGTATTTT
CDR3: CASSATSGATDTQYF

size: .
D: .
V: TRBV12-3/TRBV12-4
J: TRBJ1-1
DNA: TGTGCCAGCAGTAAGGCCCGGGGGGCTTTCTTT
CDR3: CASSKARGAFF

size: few
D: .
V: TRBV29-1
J: TRBJ1-1
DNA: TGCAGCGATGGGGGGTACCGGGGGGCTTTCTTT
CDR3: CSDGGYRGAFF

size: .
D: .
V: TRBV20-1
J: TRBJ1-1
DNA: TGCAGTGCTAGAGATGAGGCGGAGAACACTGAAGCTTTCTTT
CDR3: CSARDEAENTEAFF

size: .
D: TRBD2
V: TRBV6-2/TRBV6-3
J: TRBJ2-3
DNA: TGTGCCAGCAGTTACTCCCCCCTAAAGCGGGAGGTCAGGGATACGCAGTATTTT
CDR3: CASSYSPLKREVRDTQYF

size: many
D: .
V: TRBV14
J: TRBJ2-5
DNA: TGTGCCAGCAGCCAAACCCAAGAGACCCAGTACTTC
CDR3: CASSQTQETQYF

size: few
D: TRBD2
V: TRBV9
J: TRBJ2-1
DNA: TGTGCCAGCAGACCTGGGGGGACTAGCTACAATGAGCAGTTCTTC
CDR3: CASRPGGTSYNEQFF

size: .
D: TRBD2
V: TRBV9
J: TRBJ2-3
DNA: TGTGCCAGCAGCGTTTCGGCCGGGACTAGCGGGAGGATGGGGAGCACAGATACGCAGTATTTT
CDR3: CASSVSAGTSGRMGSTDTQYF

size: .
D: .
V: TRBV4-1
J: TRBJ1-5
DNA: TGCGCCAGCAGCCGAGGGACTGAAGATAGCAATCAGCCCCAGCATTTT
CDR3: CASSRGTEDSNQPQHF

size: few
D: .
V: TRBV20-1
J: TRBJ2-5
DNA: TGCAGTGCTCCCCCTTCGCGGGAGACCCAGTACTTC
CDR3: CSAPPSRETQYF

size: few
D: TRBD1
V: TRBV19
J: TRBJ2-7
DNA: TGTGCCAGTACCGTGACAGGGGGCGATCACGAGCAGTACTTC
CDR3: CASTVTGGDHEQYF

size: .
D: TRBD2
V: TRBV12-3/TRBV12-4
J: TRBJ2-1
DNA: TGTGCCACAGGGACTAGCGGGAGTCGTACCTACAATGAGCAGTTCTTC
CDR3: CATGTSGSRTYNEQFF

size: .
D: .
V: TRBV6-5
J: TRBJ2-1
DNA: TGTGCCAGCAGGCCCGGACAGTTCTACAATGAGCAGTTCTTC
CDR3: CASRPGQFYNEQFF

size: .
D: .
V: TRBV29-1
J: TRBJ1-5
DNA: TGCAGCGTTGTGGTCGAGGGGATCGATCAGCCCCAGCATTTT
CDR3: CSVVVEGIDQPQHF

size: few
D: .
V: TRBV7-6
J: TRBJ1-5
DNA: TGTGCCAGCAGCAGGGACGGGGATAATCAGCCCCAGCATTTT
CDR3: CASSRDGDNQPQHF

size: .
D: .
V: TRBV9
J: TRBJ2-5
DNA: TGTGCCAGCAGCCCCGGAGGGGGCGTAGAGACCCAGTACTTC
CDR3: CASSPGGGVETQYF

size: .
D: TRBD1
V: TRBV7-3
J: TRBJ2-5
DNA: TGTGCCAGCGGCCCCGGGACAGGGGTTACTGAGACCCAGTACTTC
CDR3: CASGPGTGVTETQYF

size: many
D: TRBD2
V: TRBV5-1
J: TRBJ2-3
DNA: TGCGCCAGCATGACGGGGGGAACAGATACGCAGTATTTT
CDR3: CASMTGGTDTQYF